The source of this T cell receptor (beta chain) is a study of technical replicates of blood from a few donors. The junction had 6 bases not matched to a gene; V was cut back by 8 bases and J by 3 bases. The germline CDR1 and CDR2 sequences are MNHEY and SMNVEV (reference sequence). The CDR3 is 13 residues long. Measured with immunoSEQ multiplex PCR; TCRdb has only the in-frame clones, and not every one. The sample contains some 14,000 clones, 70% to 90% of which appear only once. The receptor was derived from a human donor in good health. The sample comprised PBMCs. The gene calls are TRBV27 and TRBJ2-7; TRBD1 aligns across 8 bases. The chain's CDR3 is CASGIDRGYEQYF. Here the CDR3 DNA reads TGTGCCAGCGGGATTGACAGGGGCTACGAGCAGTACTTC.